Shown below are 20 T cell receptor beta chains from a single sample sequenced in a study of cytomegalovirus exposure and HLA in healthy donors. The PCR had 60 Vbeta and 13 Jbeta primers. TCRdb's table, derived via immunoSEQ multiplex PCR, lists solely in-frame clones and lacks some. The repertoire includes some 140,000 clones, under 80% of them detected once, and 8.8% sits in the top ten. The sample was PBMCs. Receptors were obtained from a woman aged 45-65 years in good health and CMV-seropositive.

The chain joins TRBV5-4 to TRBJ2-1; tentatively, D is TRBD1 (5 bases). The length of the CDR3 is 15 residues. The V end was cut by 0 bases, the J end by 5 bases, with 12 bases between. CDR1 is SGHNT and CDR2 is YYREEE in the germline V gene (reference sequence). The CDR3 sequence is CASSLANLGDNEQFF. The CDR3 DNA is TGTGCCAGCAGCTTGGCCAACCTAGGGGACAATGAGCAGTTCTTC.

The chain has TRBV19 and TRBJ1-5; the D is unclear. Looked up from germline, CDR1 is LNHDA and CDR2 is SQIVND (reference sequence). The CDR3 spans 15 residues. V was clipped by 6 bases and J by 6 bases, with 18 bases between them. CDR3 nucleotides: TGTGCCAGTAGCGGAGGAACCTTCGGCGGTCAGCCCCAGCATTTT. Translated: CASSGGTFGGQPQHF.

This chain links TRBV25-1 with TRBJ2-2, with D uncertain. CDR1 MGHDK and CDR2 SYGVNS come from the germline V gene. The CDR3 has 14 amino acids. The germline V and J ends were trimmed by 1 base and 1 base, with 4 bases remaining between them. The CDR3 here is CASSEFRNTGELFF. The CDR3 coding sequence is TGTGCCAGCAGTGAATTTCGGAACACCGGGGAGCTGTTTTTT.

The V call is TRBV6-6, the J call TRBJ2-3; D call uncertain. The germline gives CDR1 MNHNY, CDR2 SVGAGI (reference sequence). V was pared by 6 bases and J by 6 bases, with 7 bases between. The CDR3 extends over 11 amino acids. The CDR3 coding sequence is TGTGCCAGCAGCCAGGCCGATACGCAGTATTTT. Translated, it gives CASSQADTQYF.

The chain uses TRBV7-2 and TRBJ2-5; TRBD2 matches 8 bases. The length of the CDR3 is 15 residues. V was pared by 4 bases and J by 5 bases, with 9 bases of the junction left unmatched. Germline V gene data show CDR1 as SGHTA and CDR2 as FQGNSA. This CDR3 is CASSSHGGGMETQYF. The DNA of the CDR3 is TGTGCCAGCAGCTCACACGGGGGGGGAATGGAGACCCAGTACTTC. Using reference TRBV7-2 and TRBJ2-5 for the parts outside the CDR3, the full variable domain is GAGVSQSPSNKVTEKGKDVELRCDPISGHTALYWYRQSLGQGLEFLIYFQGNSAPDKSGLPSDRFSAERTGGSVSTLTIQRTQQEDSAVYLCASSSHGGGMETQYFGPGTRLLVL.

This CDR3 is CASSFGRGAEAFF. In DNA form, the CDR3 reads TGTGCCAGCAGCTTTGGGAGGGGCGCGGAAGCTTTCTTT. The chain combines TRBV5-4 with TRBJ1-1, with a tentative D call TRBD1 (5 bases). CDR3 size: 13 residues. Trimming removed 2 bases from V and 8 bases from J, with 13 bases in between. Germline V gene sequence: CDR1 SGHNT, CDR2 YYREEE (reference sequence).

V usage is TRBV4-2 and J usage is TRBJ1-6; D unresolved. Per the germline V gene, CDR1 is LGHNA and CDR2 is YNFKEQ. The CDR3 covers 13 residues. The germline V and J ends were trimmed by 2 bases and 13 bases, with 12 bases remaining between them. CDR3 coding DNA: TGTGCCAGCAGCCAAACTATGAGGGATCCCCTCCACTTT. This sequence encodes CASSQTMRDPLHF.

The rearrangement joins TRBV11-2 to TRBJ2-2; TRBD1 agrees at 7 bases. Unmatched junction bases numbered 4, after V lost 5 bases and J lost 1 base. CDR1 is SGHAT and CDR2 is FQNNGV in the germline V gene. The CDR3 loop spans 15 amino acids. CDR3 loop: CASSRDRGNTGELFF. DNA of the CDR3: TGTGCCAGCAGCCGGGACAGAGGGAACACCGGGGAGCTGTTTTTT. Using reference TRBV11-2 and TRBJ2-2 for the parts outside the CDR3, the full variable domain is EAGVAQSPRYKIIEKRQSVAFWCNPISGHATLYWYQQILGQGPKLLIQFQNNGVVDDSQLPKDRFSAERLKGVDSTLKIQPAKLEDSAVYLCASSRDRGNTGELFFGEGSRLTVL.

The chain combines TRBV4-1 with TRBJ2-7, with TRBD1 identical over 9 bases. The CDR3 length is 15 residues. The V gene end was trimmed by 4 bases and the J gene end by 0 bases; junction bases not matched to a gene: 4. Per germline, CDR1 MGHRA and CDR2 YSYEKL. CDR3 nucleotide sequence: TGCGCCAGCAGCCTCCGGGACAGGGCCTCCTACGAGCAGTACTTC. Translated: CASSLRDRASYEQYF.

The V gene is TRBV2, the J gene TRBJ2-5; 8 bases match TRBD2. The J segment lost 4 bases and the V segment lost 4 bases, leaving 5 bases of the junction unmatched. Germline CDR1 SNHLY, CDR2 FYNNEI. This CDR3 has 14 residues. Written as DNA, the CDR3 is TGTGCCAGCAGTGCGGGGGGGCCGGGAGAGACCCAGTACTTC. It translates to CASSAGGPGETQYF.

In its sample, this clone was seen a few times. The chain combines TRBV14 with TRBJ2-7; TRBD1 matches 9 bases. The junction had 6 bases not matched to a gene; V was cut back by 4 bases and J by 2 bases. The CDR3 sequence is 15 residues long. The V gene's germline CDR1 is SGHDN and CDR2 FVKESK. The chain's CDR3 is CASSRPGQGTYEQYF. The DNA of the CDR3 is TGTGCCAGCAGCCGCCCCGGACAGGGGACCTACGAGCAGTACTTC.

This clone was seen a handful of times. The CDR3 region is CASRSGGSNQPQHF. The CDR3 DNA reads as TGTGCCAGCAGATCGGGAGGGAGCAATCAGCCCCAGCATTTT. The chain combines TRBV6-6 with TRBJ1-5; D gene unclear. This CDR3 has 14 residues. Trimming cost V 6 bases and J 1 base, with 10 bases left between them. CDR1 is MNHNY, CDR2 SVGAGI, per germline (reference sequence).

The chain carries TRBV18 and TRBJ2-7, with TRBD2 matching 7 bases. The germline V gene has CDR1 KGHSH and CDR2 LQKENI. V was pared by 2 bases and J by 7 bases, with 14 bases of the junction left unmatched. The CDR3 covers 16 residues. CDR3 bases: TGTGCCAGCTCACCATTATTAAGTTCGGCGGGGGATGAGCAGTACTTC. It translates to CASSPLLSSAGDEQYF.

The chain uses TRBV30 and TRBJ1-6, with D unclear. This CDR3 has 12 residues. Trimming cost V 5 bases and J 6 bases, with 8 bases left between them. Germline CDR1 and CDR2: GTSNPN and SVGIG (reference sequence). This CDR3 reads CAWGRGNSPLHF. CDR3 DNA: TGTGCCTGGGGGCGGGGTAATTCACCCCTCCACTTT. The variable domain in full, with the rest retrieved from reference TRBV30 and TRBJ1-6, is SQTIHQWPATLVQPVGSPLSLECTVEGTSNPNLYWYRQAAGRGLQLLFYSVGIGQISSEVPQNLSASRPQDRQFILSSKKLLLSDSGFYLCAWGRGNSPLHFGNGTRLTVT.

The genes are TRBV2 and TRBJ2-7; weak D call: TRBD1 (6 bases). Germline CDR1 SNHLY, CDR2 FYNNEI. The CDR3 consists of 11 residues. V dropped 5 bases and J dropped 6 bases, with 8 bases sitting between them. The CDR3 nucleotides read TGTGCCAGCAGTCAGACAGGCGAGCAGTACTTC. Amino acid sequence: CASSQTGEQYF.

This chain connects TRBV6-5 to TRBJ1-4; D is possibly TRBD1 (6 bases). The germline gives CDR1 MNHEY, CDR2 SVGAGI. V lost 4 bases, J lost 5 bases, and 14 bases lay in between. CDR3 length: 15 residues. CDR3 in DNA: TGTGCCAGCAGTTGGAGAGGGACACCAAATGAAAAACTGTTTTTT. This encodes CASSWRGTPNEKLFF.

V and J are TRBV28 and TRBJ1-5; D is ambiguous. Trimming removed 3 bases at V and 2 bases at J, with 17 bases between. Germline V gene data show CDR1 as MDHEN and CDR2 as SYDVKM. The CDR3 totals 17 residues. The CDR3 DNA reads as TGTGCCAGCAGTTTTAAGGAGGGCCAAAGGGGCAATCAGCCCCAGCATTTT. Protein product: CASSFKEGQRGNQPQHF.

The chain employs TRBV2 and TRBJ1-4; 9 bases are a match to TRBD1. The CDR3 consists of 15 residues. The germline V gene encodes CDR1 SNHLY and CDR2 FYNNEI. V trimming: 0 bases; J trimming: 5 bases; junction bases outside the gene matches: 1. CDR3 loop: CASSEAGQGNEKLFF. CDR3 nucleotide sequence: TGTGCCAGCAGTGAAGCGGGACAGGGAAATGAAAAACTGTTTTTT.

J is TRBJ1-2 and V is TRBV6-5; D is ambiguous. V was trimmed by 6 bases and J by 2 bases, leaving 13 bases between them. From germline, CDR1 is MNHEY and CDR2 SVGAGI. The CDR3 covers 14 residues. CDR3 sequence (DNA): TGTGCCAGCAGGCGAGCAGGCAGAAACTATGGCTACACCTTC. Protein: CASRRAGRNYGYTF.

Only a few counts were recorded for this clone. The genes are TRBV12-5 and TRBJ1-5; D remains ambiguous. Germline lookup yields CDR1 LGHNT and CDR2 FRNRAP. Trimming pared 5 bases from V and 2 bases from J, leaving 22 bases between. CDR3 size: 18 residues. The CDR3 spells CASGLHLWIERGNQPQHF. CDR3 sequence (DNA): TGTGCTAGTGGTCTTCACCTCTGGATCGAACGGGGCAATCAGCCCCAGCATTTT.